The rows below give T cell receptor beta chains drawn from one sample of a study of T cell changes during pregnancy in multiple sclerosis. Method: immunoSEQ multiplex PCR; TCRdb's copy keeps in-frame clones and lacks some. Among around 92,000 clones, 80% to 95% were seen once, and the ten largest hold about 0.98%. This specimen consisted of peripheral blood, obtained after pregnancy. The source is a female donor with multiple sclerosis, enrolled in a pregnancy study. CDR3s include the opening cysteine and the closing phenylalanine or tryptophan. The D gene is left open where the match is weak. The size of a clone is reported for some rows only, either as once, few or many, or as a class for expanded clones.

>.|TRBV30|TRBJ1-1|.
CAWSIVALPGPTEAFF
TGTGCCTGGAGTATCGTTGCTTTACCAGGGCCCACTGAAGCTTTCTTT
>.|TRBV29-1|TRBJ1-5|.
CSVEVGGEEPQHF
TGCAGCGTTGAAGTGGGGGGAGAGGAGCCCCAGCATTTT
>.|TRBV5-4|TRBJ2-7|.
CASSSDRFSYEQYF
TGTGCCAGCAGCTCCGACAGGTTTTCCTACGAGCAGTACTTC
>.|TRBV4-2|TRBJ2-7|TRBD2
CASSHPGLAGDEQYF
TGTGCCAGCAGCCACCCAGGACTAGCGGGAGACGAGCAGTACTTC
>.|TRBV7-9|TRBJ1-1|.
CASSLRGPEAFF
TGTGCCAGCAGCCTAAGGGGTCCTGAAGCTTTCTTT
>.|TRBV30|TRBJ2-3|.
CAWGSTSTDTQYF
TGTGCCTGGGGCTCGACTTCCACAGATACGCAGTATTTT
>.|TRBV11-2|TRBJ2-3|.
CASSLGRTATDTQYF
TGTGCCAGCAGCCTAGGACGGACAGCCACAGATACGCAGTATTTT
>once|TRBV5-1|TRBJ2-7|.
CASSFPGSYEQYF
TGCGCCAGCAGCTTTCCAGGTTCCTACGAGCAGTACTTC
>.|TRBV2|TRBJ1-5|TRBD1
CASSWTGGRNQPQHF
TGTGCCAGCAGTTGGACAGGGGGCCGCAATCAGCCCCAGCATTTT
>.|TRBV11-2|TRBJ2-4|TRBD2
CASSPGTSGHLAKNIQYF
TGTGCCAGCAGCCCCGGGACTAGCGGACACCTAGCCAAAAACATTCAGTACTTC
>.|TRBV28|TRBJ2-3|TRBD2
CASSLLLAGVGTDTQYF
TGTGCCAGCAGTTTATTACTAGCGGGAGTAGGGACAGATACGCAGTATTTT
>.|TRBV29-1|TRBJ1-2|TRBD1
CSVRGTGRGYTF
TGCAGCGTTCGAGGGACAGGGAGGGGCTACACCTTC